Each of the 19 T cell receptor beta chains below was sequenced from the same sample in a study of shared clonotypes between healthy human individuals. The table came from immunoSEQ multiplex PCR; TCRdb's copy has only in-frame clones and leaves some out. The data contain over 700,000 clones, roughly 72% of them singletons. The sample was memory CD4+ T cells sorted from blood. Described subset: CD45RA-negative fraction. The source is a woman younger than 45 in good health.

As for this clone: A read error may produce the germline difference seen at one junction end. The chain links TRBV11-2 to TRBJ1-5, with 8 nucleotides matching TRBD1. The CDR3 covers 15 residues. The germline gives CDR1 SGHAT, CDR2 FQNNGV. CDR3 in amino acids: CASSLDRGANQPQHF. As DNA, the CDR3 is TGTGCCAGCAGCCTAGACAGGGGTGCTAATCAGCCCCAGCATTTT.

This clone was recorded only once. The V gene is TRBV7-3, the J gene TRBJ1-4; TRBD1 matches 8 bases. Germline assignment: CDR1 SGHTA and CDR2 FQGTGA. V gave up 5 bases and J gave up 8 bases; unmatched junction bases: 10. The length of the CDR3 is 15 residues. The CDR3 is CASSPGGRAGEKLFF. CDR3 DNA sequence: TGTGCCAGCAGCCCAGGGGGCAGGGCGGGAGAAAAACTGTTTTTT.

This clone was recorded once. The rearrangement joins TRBV7-8 to TRBJ2-3, with 12 bases fitting TRBD2. CDR1 and CDR2 (germline): SGHVS, FQNEAQ. V was pared by 4 bases and J by 0 bases, with 5 bases of the junction left unmatched. This CDR3 has 17 amino acids. Written as DNA, the CDR3 is TGTGCCAGCAGCTCCCTAGCGGGAGGGATTAGCACAGATACGCAGTATTTT. This sequence encodes CASSSLAGGISTDTQYF.

This clone was found a few times. The V gene is TRBV2, the J gene TRBJ2-2; weak D call: TRBD2 (6 bases). CDR1 is SNHLY, CDR2 FYNNEI, per germline. The length of the CDR3 is 14 residues. V was trimmed by 6 bases and J by 4 bases, leaving 12 bases between them. This chain's CDR3 is CASREGGATGELFF. CDR3 nucleotides: TGTGCCAGCAGGGAGGGAGGCGCCACCGGGGAGCTGTTTTTT.

This clone was seen more than once but under ten times. The CDR3 loop is CASSIRRYEQFF. The DNA for the CDR3 is TGTGCCAGTAGTATCAGGCGGTATGAGCAGTTCTTC. V and J are TRBV19 and TRBJ2-1; no definite D call. Trimming removed 3 bases at V and 8 bases at J, with 8 bases between. This CDR3 has 12 residues. CDR1 and CDR2 (germline): LNHDA, SQIVND (reference sequence).

The chain uses TRBV7-9 and TRBJ1-5; 8 nucleotides match TRBD1. Germline V gives CDR1 SEHNR, CDR2 FQNEAQ (reference sequence). CDR3 size: 14 residues. Trimming cost V 5 bases and J 4 bases; bases outside gene matches: 4. The CDR3 DNA follows: TGTGCCAGCAGCCCGGGACAGGATAATCAGCCCCAGCATTTT. It codes for CASSPGQDNQPQHF.

The chain employs TRBV2 and TRBJ2-5; D is unclear. Germline V lookup: CDR1 SNHLY, CDR2 FYNNEI. V was trimmed by 9 bases and J by 5 bases, leaving 7 bases between them. This CDR3 contains 10 residues. The CDR3 nucleotides are TGTGCCAGTCTATGGGAGACCCAGTACTTC. Translating it yields CASLWETQYF.

The V gene is TRBV29-1, the J gene TRBJ2-7, with a weak D call TRBD2 (6 bases). Germline V gives CDR1 SQVTM, CDR2 ANQGSEA. Trimming removed 4 bases at V and 4 bases at J, with 14 bases between. The length of the CDR3 is 13 residues. The CDR3 loop is CSVVRPGRYEQYF. The CDR3 nucleotides read TGCAGCGTTGTCCGTCCAGGGAGGTACGAGCAGTACTTC.

The chain is built from TRBV11-3 and TRBJ2-7; TRBD2 matches 9 bases. CDR1 and CDR2 (germline): SGHNT, YENEEA. With V trimmed by 3 bases and J by 0 bases, 3 bases remained unmatched. This CDR3 is 15 amino acids long. The DNA for the CDR3 is TGTGCCAGCAGCTTTCTTAGCGGGGGCTCCTACGAGCAGTACTTC. Amino acids: CASSFLSGGSYEQYF.

V and J are TRBV28 and TRBJ2-3; D call uncertain. The V and J ends lost 5 bases and 8 bases respectively, with 14 bases between them. The CDR3 totals 13 residues. Germline loops: CDR1 MDHEN, CDR2 SYDVKM. CDR3 bases: TGTGCCAGCAGTAACGGCCCGGCTCCTACGCAGTATTTT. This gives the protein CASSNGPAPTQYF.

This clone was seen once. The gene calls are TRBV6-6 and TRBJ2-7; 14 bases align to TRBD2. The CDR3 is 14 amino acids. The trim removed 6 bases at V and 12 bases at J, leaving 10 bases unmatched. CDR1 is MNHNY, CDR2 SVGAGI, per germline (reference sequence). In DNA form, the CDR3 reads TGTGCCAGCAGCCAACCCGGGACTAGCGGGAGACCGTACTTC. It encodes CASSQPGTSGRPYF.

The CDR3 sequence is CASSEERPSEQYF. Here the CDR3 DNA reads TGTGCCAGCAGTGAAGAACGCCCGAGCGAGCAGTACTTC. The rearrangement links TRBV2 to TRBJ2-7; no clear D gene. The CDR3 consists of 13 residues. Germline CDR1 SNHLY, CDR2 FYNNEI. Trimming cost V 1 base and J 6 bases, with 10 bases left between them. Filled out from reference TRBV2 and TRBJ2-7, the complete variable domain reads EPEVTQTPSHQVTQMGQEVILRCVPISNHLYFYWYRQILGQKVEFLVSFYNNEISEKSEIFDDQFSVERPDGSNFTLKIRSTKLEDSAMYFCASSEERPSEQYFGPGTRLTVT.

The V and J genes are TRBV7-8 and TRBJ2-7, with 9 bases aligning to TRBD2. The CDR3 runs to 17 residues. CDR1 and CDR2 (germline): SGHVS, FQNEAQ. The V and J ends lost 5 bases and 2 bases, in that order; junction bases with no gene match: 13. DNA of the CDR3: TGTGCCAGCAGCATTGGTATAGGGCTAGCGGGAACCTACGAGCAGTACTTC. It encodes CASSIGIGLAGTYEQYF.

This CDR3 reads CASSLDRVNGYTF. CDR3 coding DNA: TGTGCCAGCAGTCTCGACAGGGTTAATGGCTACACCTTC. The chain is built from TRBV11-2 and TRBJ1-2; TRBD1 aligns across 7 bases. The V and J ends lost 6 bases and 6 bases, in that order; junction bases with no gene match: 7. Germline loops: CDR1 SGHAT, CDR2 FQNNGV. The CDR3 totals 13 residues. Drawing the rest from reference TRBV11-2 and TRBJ1-2, the complete variable domain is EAGVAQSPRYKIIEKRQSVAFWCNPISGHATLYWYQQILGQGPKLLIQFQNNGVVDDSQLPKDRFSAERLKGVDSTLKIQPAKLEDSAVYLCASSLDRVNGYTFGSGTRLTVV.

The chain joins TRBV7-9 to TRBJ1-3; 9 bases are a match to TRBD1. Germline CDR1 is SEHNR and CDR2 is FQNEAQ (reference sequence). Trimming removed 5 bases from V and 7 bases from J; junction bases left unmatched: 6. CDR3 length: 14 residues. CDR3 region: CASSQRDRVNTIYF. In DNA form, the CDR3 reads TGTGCCAGCAGCCAACGGGACAGGGTCAACACCATATATTTT.

The CDR3 DNA sequence: TGCGCCAGCACCTCCGGCGGCAGGGGGACAGATACGCAGTATTTT. Translation gives CASTSGGRGTDTQYF. The chain joins TRBV5-1 to TRBJ2-3, with TRBD1 matching 7 bases. Germline V gene data show CDR1 as SGHRS and CDR2 as YFSETQ. After removal of 6 bases from V and 3 bases from J, the junction contained 10 bases not matched to a gene. The CDR3 contains 15 residues.

This clone was picked up many times. This chain uses TRBV5-1 with TRBJ1-2, with 9 bases lining up with TRBD1. The CDR3 consists of 14 residues. CDR1 SGHRS and CDR2 YFSETQ come from the germline V gene. V shed 4 bases, J shed 4 bases, and the junction held 5 bases outside the gene matches. CDR3 residues: CASSGGTGPYGYTF. Here the CDR3 DNA reads TGCGCCAGCAGCGGCGGGACAGGGCCCTATGGCTACACCTTC.

This sequence joins TRBV25-1 and TRBJ2-5; D unclear. V was clipped by 1 base and J by 1 base, with 13 bases between them. Germline V lookup: CDR1 MGHDK, CDR2 SYGVNS. CDR3 length: 16 residues. CDR3 in DNA: TGTGCCAGCAGTGAATCACGGAGCACTATCCAAGAGACCCAGTACTTC. Translating gives CASSESRSTIQETQYF. Supplemented by reference TRBV25-1 and TRBJ2-5, the full variable domain reads EADIYQTPRYLVIGTGKKITLECSQTMGHDKMYWYQQDPGMELHLIHYSYGVNSTEKGDLSSESTVSRIRTEHFPLTLESARPSHTSQYLCASSESRSTIQETQYFGPGTRLLVL.

The chain employs TRBV6-5 and TRBJ2-5; D is unresolved. The CDR3 totals 14 residues. V lost 3 bases to trimming and J lost 5 bases, with 13 bases between them. CDR1 and CDR2 (germline): MNHEY, SVGAGI. The CDR3 nucleotides are TGTGCCAGCAGTTATGGGCGACGAGAGGAGACCCAGTACTTC. Translating it yields CASSYGRREETQYF.